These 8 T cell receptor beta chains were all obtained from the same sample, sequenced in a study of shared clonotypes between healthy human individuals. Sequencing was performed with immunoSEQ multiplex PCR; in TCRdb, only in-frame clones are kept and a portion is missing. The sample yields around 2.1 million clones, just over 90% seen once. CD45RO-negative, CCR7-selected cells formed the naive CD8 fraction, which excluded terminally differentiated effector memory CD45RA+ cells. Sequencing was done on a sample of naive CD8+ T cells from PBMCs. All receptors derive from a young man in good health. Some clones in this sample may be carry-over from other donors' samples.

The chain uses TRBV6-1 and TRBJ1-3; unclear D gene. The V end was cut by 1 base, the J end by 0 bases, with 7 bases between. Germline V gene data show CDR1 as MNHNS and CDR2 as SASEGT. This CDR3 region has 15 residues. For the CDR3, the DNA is TGTGCCAGCAGTGAAGATAGAACCTCTGGAAACACCATATATTTT. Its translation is CASSEDRTSGNTIYF.

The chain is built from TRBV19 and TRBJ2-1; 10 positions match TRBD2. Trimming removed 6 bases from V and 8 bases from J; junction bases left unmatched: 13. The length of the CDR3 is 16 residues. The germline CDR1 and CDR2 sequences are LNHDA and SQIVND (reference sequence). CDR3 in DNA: TGTGCCAGTAGAAGGGCTAGCGGGAGTATTGAGGATGAGCAGTTCTTC. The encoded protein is CASRRASGSIEDEQFF.

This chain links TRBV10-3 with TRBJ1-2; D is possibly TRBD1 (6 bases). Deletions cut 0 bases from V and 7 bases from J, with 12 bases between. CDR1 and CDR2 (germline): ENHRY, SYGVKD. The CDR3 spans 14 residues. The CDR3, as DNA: TGTGCCATCAGTGAGTCGCGGGGGGCTTCTGGCTACACCTTC. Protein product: CAISESRGASGYTF.

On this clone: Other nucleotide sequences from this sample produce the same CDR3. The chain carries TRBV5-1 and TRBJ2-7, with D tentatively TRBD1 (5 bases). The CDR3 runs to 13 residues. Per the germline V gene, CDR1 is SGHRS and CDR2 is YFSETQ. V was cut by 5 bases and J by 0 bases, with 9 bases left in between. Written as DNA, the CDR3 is TGCGCCAGCAGTTCCAGGGTCTCCTACGAGCAGTACTTC. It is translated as CASSSRVSYEQYF.

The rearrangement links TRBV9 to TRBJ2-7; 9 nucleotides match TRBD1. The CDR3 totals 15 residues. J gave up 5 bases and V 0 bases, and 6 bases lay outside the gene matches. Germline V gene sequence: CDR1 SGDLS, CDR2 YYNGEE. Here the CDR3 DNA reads TGTGCCAGCAGCGTAGGCGGGACAGGGTCCCACGAGCAGTACTTC. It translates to CASSVGGTGSHEQYF.

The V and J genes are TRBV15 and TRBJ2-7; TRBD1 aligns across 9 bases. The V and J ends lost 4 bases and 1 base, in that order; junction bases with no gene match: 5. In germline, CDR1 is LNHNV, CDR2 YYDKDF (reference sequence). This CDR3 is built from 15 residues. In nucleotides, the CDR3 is TGTGCCACCAGCACCGAGACAGGGGGTTCCTACGAGCAGTACTTC. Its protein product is CATSTETGGSYEQYF.

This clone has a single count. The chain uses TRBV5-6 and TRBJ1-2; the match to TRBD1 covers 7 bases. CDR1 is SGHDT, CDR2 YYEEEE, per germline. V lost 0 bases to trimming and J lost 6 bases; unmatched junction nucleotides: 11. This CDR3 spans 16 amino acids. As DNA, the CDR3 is TGTGCCAGCAGCTTGGGACAGGGATTCGGGCAGAATGGCTACACCTTC. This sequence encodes CASSLGQGFGQNGYTF.

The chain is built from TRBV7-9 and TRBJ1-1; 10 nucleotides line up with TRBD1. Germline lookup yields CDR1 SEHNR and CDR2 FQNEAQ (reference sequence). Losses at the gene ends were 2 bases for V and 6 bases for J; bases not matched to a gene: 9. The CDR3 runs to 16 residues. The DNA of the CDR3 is TGTGCCAGCAGCTTACTGAGGCGGGACAGGGGCTCTGAAGCTTTCTTT. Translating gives CASSLLRRDRGSEAFF.